This TCR beta chain was sequenced for a study of cytomegalovirus exposure and HLA in healthy donors. Study-wide points: Among the most significant clusters, several appeared linked to common viral pathogens in a later analysis.

The PCR made use of 60 Vbeta and 13 Jbeta primers. Generated by immunoSEQ multiplex PCR, the TCRdb table keeps only in-frame clones and is missing some. Altogether some 150,000 clones are present, roughly 76% being singletons, with the ten largest covering roughly 5.2%. This CDR3 has 15 residues. The V gene's germline CDR1 is MDHEN and CDR2 SYDVKM. V shed 4 bases and J 1 base; nucleotides not matched to a gene: 7. About this clone: Its antigen is currently unknown.

The J gene is TRBJ2-7, the V gene TRBV28; 7 bases align to TRBD1. The sequence derives from a woman aged 18-29 years in good health and CMV-seropositive. The source material was PBMCs. As DNA, the CDR3 is TGTGCCAGCAGTTCCCCGGCAGGGGGATCCTACGAGCAGTACTTC. It codes for CASSSPAGGSYEQYF.